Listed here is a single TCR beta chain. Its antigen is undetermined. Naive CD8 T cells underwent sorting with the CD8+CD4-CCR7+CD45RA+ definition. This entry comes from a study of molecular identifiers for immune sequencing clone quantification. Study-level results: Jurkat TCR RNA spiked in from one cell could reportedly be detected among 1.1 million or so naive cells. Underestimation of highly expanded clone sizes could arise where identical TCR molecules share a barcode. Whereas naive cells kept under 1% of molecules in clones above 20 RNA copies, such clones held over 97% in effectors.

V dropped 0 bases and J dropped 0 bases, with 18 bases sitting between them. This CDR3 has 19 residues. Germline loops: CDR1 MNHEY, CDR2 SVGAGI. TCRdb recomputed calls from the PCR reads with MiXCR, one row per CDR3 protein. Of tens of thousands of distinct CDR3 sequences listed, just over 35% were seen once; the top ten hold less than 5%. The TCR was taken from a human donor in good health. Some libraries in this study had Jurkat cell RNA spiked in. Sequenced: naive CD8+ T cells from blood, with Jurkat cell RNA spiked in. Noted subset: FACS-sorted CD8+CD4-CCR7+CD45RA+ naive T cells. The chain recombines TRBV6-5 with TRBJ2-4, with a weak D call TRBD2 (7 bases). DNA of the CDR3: TGTGCCAGCAGTTACTCGAGGGGGGGGCTAGCCATAGCCAAAAACATTCAGTACTTC. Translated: CASSYSRGGLAIAKNIQYF.